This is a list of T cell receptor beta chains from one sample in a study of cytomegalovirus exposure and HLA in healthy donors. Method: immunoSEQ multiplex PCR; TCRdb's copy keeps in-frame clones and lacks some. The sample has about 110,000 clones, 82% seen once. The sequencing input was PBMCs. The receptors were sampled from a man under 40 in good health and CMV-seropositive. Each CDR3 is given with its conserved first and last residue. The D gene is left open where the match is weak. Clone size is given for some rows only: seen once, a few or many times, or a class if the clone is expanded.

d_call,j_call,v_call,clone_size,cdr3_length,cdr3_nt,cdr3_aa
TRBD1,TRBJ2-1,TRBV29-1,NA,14,TGCAGCGTTGCGGCGACAGGGGGCTACAATGAGCAGTTCTTC,CSVAATGGYNEQFF
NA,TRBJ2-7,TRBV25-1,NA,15,TGTGCCAGCAGTCTACGCGGGGGCGGGGGCTACGAGCAGTACTTC,CASSLRGGGGYEQYF
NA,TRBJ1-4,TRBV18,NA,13,TGTGCCAGCACCGGAGCTGCTAGTGAAAAACTGTTTTTT,CASTGAASEKLFF
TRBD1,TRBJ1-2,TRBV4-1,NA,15,TGCGCCAGCAGCCAACCTGACAGGGGCGGGTATGGCTACACCTTC,CASSQPDRGGYGYTF
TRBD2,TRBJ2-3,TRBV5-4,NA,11,TGTGCCAGCAGAGCCGGGACTAGGCAGTATTTT,CASRAGTRQYF
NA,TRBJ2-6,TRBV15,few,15,TGTGCCACCAGCGGAGGGGCAGATGGGGCCAACGTCCTGACTTTC,CATSGGADGANVLTF
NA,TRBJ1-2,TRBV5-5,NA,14,TGTGCCAGCAGCGCCCGGGACAACTACGGGGGCTACACCTTC,CASSARDNYGGYTF
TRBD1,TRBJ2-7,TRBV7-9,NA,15,TGTGCCAGCAGCCCCCCGACAGGGTTAGTCTACGAGCAGTACTTC,CASSPPTGLVYEQYF
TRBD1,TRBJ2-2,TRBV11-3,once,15,TGTGCCAGCGGGATGGGACAGGGGAACACCGGGGAGCTGTTTTTT,CASGMGQGNTGELFF
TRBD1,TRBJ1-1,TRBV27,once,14,TGTGCCAGCAGTCCCGGGACAGGGGGCGCGGATGCTTTCTTT,CASSPGTGGADAFF
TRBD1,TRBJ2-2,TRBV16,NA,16,TGTGCCAGCAGCCAATCGACAGGGCATCTCACCGGGGAGCTGTTTTTT,CASSQSTGHLTGELFF
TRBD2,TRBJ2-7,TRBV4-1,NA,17,TGCGCCAGCAGCCTCCGGACTAGCGGGGGGCCTGCCTACGAGCAGTACTTC,CASSLRTSGGPAYEQYF
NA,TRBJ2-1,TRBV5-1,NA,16,TGCGCCAGCAGCTTCTTGCGGGCGGGCTCTGGGAATGAGCAGTTCTTC,CASSFLRAGSGNEQFF
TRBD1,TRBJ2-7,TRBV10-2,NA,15,TGCGCCAGCAGTGCTCGGGACAGGGGTGCCTACGAGCAGTACTTC,CASSARDRGAYEQYF
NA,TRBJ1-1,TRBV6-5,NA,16,TGTGCCAGCAGTTACTCGGACAGCCCAATGAACACTGAAGCTTTCTTT,CASSYSDSPMNTEAFF
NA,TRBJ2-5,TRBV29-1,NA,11,TGCAGCGTTGATAATATGGAGACCCAGTACTTC,CSVDNMETQYF
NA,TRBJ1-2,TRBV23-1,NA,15,TGCGCCAGCAGCCTTTGGGGCAGCCACAACTATGGCTACACCTTC,CASSLWGSHNYGYTF
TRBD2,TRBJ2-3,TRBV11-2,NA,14,TGTGCCAGCAGCTCGGGGACTATCACAGATACGCAGTATTTT,CASSSGTITDTQYF
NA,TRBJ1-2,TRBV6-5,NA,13,TGTGCCAGCAGCCTCAGGGTTTTATATGGCTACACCTTC,CASSLRVLYGYTF
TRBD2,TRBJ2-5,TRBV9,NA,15,TGTGCCAGCAGCCCATCGGGGGGGCCCCAAGAGACCCAGTACTTC,CASSPSGGPQETQYF
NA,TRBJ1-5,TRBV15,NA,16,TGTGCCACCAGCAGACTACAGGGATTGGGCAATCAGCCCCAGCATTTT,CATSRLQGLGNQPQHF
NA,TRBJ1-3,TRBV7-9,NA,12,TGTTCCAGCAGCCAAGCGGGAAACACCATATATTTT,CSSSQAGNTIYF
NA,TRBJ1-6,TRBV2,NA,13,TGTGCCAGCCACGGAGACGGGAATTCACCCCTCCACTTT,CASHGDGNSPLHF
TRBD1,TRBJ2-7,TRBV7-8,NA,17,TGTGCCAGCAGCTCTTGGACAGGGGTTCGCCGATACGGCGAGCAGTACTTC,CASSSWTGVRRYGEQYF
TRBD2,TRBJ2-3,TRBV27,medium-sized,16,TGTGCCAGCGCCTTAATAGCGGGGGGACACACAGATACGCAGTATTTT,CASALIAGGHTDTQYF
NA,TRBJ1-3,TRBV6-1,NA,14,TGTGCCAACATCTCCGTCTTCTCTGGAAACACCATATATTTT,CANISVFSGNTIYF
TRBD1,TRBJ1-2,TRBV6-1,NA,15,TGTGCCAGCAGTGAAGCAACAGGGGGTGGCTATGGCTACACCTTC,CASSEATGGGYGYTF